A selection of T cell receptor beta chains follows, all from one sample in a study of identical twins. TCRdb re-called the 5' RACE reads through MiXCR, storing one row per CDR3 protein. The sample includes 1.5 million to 2 million distinct CDR3 sequences, around 33% of them seen just once. The sequenced material came from cord blood. The receptors originated from a newborn girl in good health. The CDR3 runs from the conserved cysteine through the conserved F or W. Each record gives: D gene, J gene, V gene, clone size, CDR3 DNA, CDR3 protein. The D gene is left open where the match is weak. A row's size may be missing; if present it is once, few, many or a size class.

TRBD1,TRBJ2-3,TRBV3-1,NA,TGTGCCAGCAGCCAAGATTGGGACAGGGGGCCTCACACAGATACGCAGTATTTT,CASSQDWDRGPHTDTQYF
NA,TRBJ1-5,TRBV6-7,few,TGTGCCAGCAGTTACTCTCAAGGGGGTAAGCCCCAGCATTTT,CASSYSQGGKPQHF
NA,TRBJ1-6,TRBV4-2,NA,TGTGCCAGCAGCCAAGCTAGCGGGGTGCGGAATTCACCCCTCCACTTT,CASSQASGVRNSPLHF
NA,TRBJ2-5,TRBV7-9,NA,TGTGCCAGCAGCCCTAGTCCTAGCGTACAAGAGACCCAGTACTTC,CASSPSPSVQETQYF
NA,TRBJ2-7,TRBV7-8,many,TGTGCCAGCAGCTTAACCACCCCCATCGGGTTCTACGAGCAGTACTTC,CASSLTTPIGFYEQYF
NA,TRBJ2-1,TRBV6-5,many,TGTGCCAGCAGTTACTCGACTGGGATAGGTGGGAACAATGAGCAGTTCTTC,CASSYSTGIGGNNEQFF
TRBD2,TRBJ2-4,TRBV4-2,few,TGTGCCAGCAGCCAAGACCCGGGACTAGCGGCCTACAATGAGCAGTACTTC,CASSQDPGLAAYNEQYF
TRBD1,TRBJ1-5,TRBV2,NA,TGTGCCAGCACAGGACAGGGATTCGGTCAGCCCCAGCATTTT,CASTGQGFGQPQHF
TRBD1,TRBJ2-5,TRBV10-3,few,TGTGCCATCAGGACAGGGTTGAGGGAGACCCAGTACTTC,CAIRTGLRETQYF
NA,TRBJ1-4,TRBV20-1,NA,TGCAGTGCTAGAGCAGGGGCGGGAGAAAAACTGTTTTTT,CSARAGAGEKLFF
NA,TRBJ1-4,TRBV7-2,NA,TGTGCCAGCAGCTTCAGAGGGAATGAAGAACTGTTTTTT,CASSFRGNEELFF
NA,TRBJ2-3,TRBV5-1,NA,TGCGCCAGCGTCGGGGCAAGTAGCACAGATACGCAGTATTTT,CASVGASSTDTQYF
NA,TRBJ2-3,TRBV27,NA,TGTGCCAGCAGTTTATCGAACCGAGGAGATACGCAGTATTTT,CASSLSNRGDTQYF
NA,TRBJ1-2,TRBV7-9,NA,TGTGCCAGCAGCCAAAGCCTCACCCACTATGGCTACACCTTC,CASSQSLTHYGYTF